This is a list of T cell receptor beta chains from one sample in a study of CD8 T cells in ankylosing spondylitis. TCRdb processed the 5' RACE reads anew with MiXCR; each CDR3 protein has one entry. The sample has 750,000 to 850,000 distinct CDR3 sequences, 12% seen once. Sample: blood, either unsorted or a sorted T cell fraction (not recorded which). The origin of the receptors is a male donor with ankylosing spondylitis. Both conserved end residues are part of each CDR3. A D gene is named only where the DNA matches it firmly. Size is omitted from some rows. Given values are once, few, many or a class for expanded clones.

V	D	J	size	CDR3	DNA
TRBV5-1	NA	TRBJ1-2	NA	CASSLRQVEGYTF	TGCGCCAGCAGCTTGAGACAGGTCGAAGGCTACACCTTC
TRBV28	NA	TRBJ2-7	few	CASSLVGRVREQYF	TGTGCCAGCAGTTTAGTAGGCAGGGTGCGAGAGCAGTACTTC
TRBV20-1	NA	TRBJ2-1	NA	CSARGSQGGGYNEQFF	TGCAGTGCTAGAGGATCTCAGGGGGGAGGCTACAATGAGCAGTTCTTC
TRBV7-2	NA	TRBJ2-5	NA	CASSLGPSSTGTQYF	TGTGCCAGCAGCTTAGGCCCTAGCTCTACCGGGACCCAGTACTTC
TRBV20-1	NA	TRBJ1-1	NA	CSARAQTGNTEAFF	TGCAGTGCTAGAGCCCAGACAGGAAACACTGAAGCTTTCTTT
TRBV19	NA	TRBJ2-1	few	CASSIGGSLSSYNEQFF	TGTGCCAGTAGTATAGGGGGTAGCCTAAGCTCCTACAATGAGCAGTTCTTC
TRBV4-3	NA	TRBJ2-3	NA	CASSQGPIGDTQYF	TGCGCCAGCAGCCAAGGCCCTATTGGAGATACGCAGTATTTT
TRBV5-1	TRBD2	TRBJ2-1	few	CASSWTSGRANEQFF	TGCGCCAGCAGCTGGACTAGCGGGAGGGCCAATGAGCAGTTCTTC
TRBV20-1	TRBD1	TRBJ1-1	many	CSAPRTGVYTEAFF	TGCAGTGCCCCTCGGACAGGGGTGTATACTGAAGCTTTCTTT
TRBV20-1	NA	TRBJ2-3	many	CSARRLAGDTQYF	TGCAGTGCTAGACGGTTAGCAGGAGATACGCAGTATTTT
TRBV27	NA	TRBJ2-3	NA	CASSRAFRTTTTDTQYF	TGTGCCAGCAGCCGCGCCTTTAGGACTACCACCACAGATACGCAGTATTTT
TRBV4-3	NA	TRBJ1-5	NA	CASSQVAGRRTQHF	TGCGCCAGCAGCCAAGTCGCAGGGAGGAGGACCCAGCATTTT
TRBV10-3	NA	TRBJ1-2	NA	CAISESGGANYGYTF	TGTGCCATCAGTGAGTCTGGGGGGGCAAACTATGGCTACACCTTC
TRBV7-9	NA	TRBJ2-7	NA	CASSPLRGTPLEQYF	TGTGCCAGCAGCCCCCTAAGGGGGACCCCTCTCGAGCAGTACTTC
TRBV18	NA	TRBJ1-1	NA	CASSLSIGATEAFF	TGTGCCAGCTCACTATCGATAGGGGCCACTGAAGCTTTCTTT
TRBV6-2/TRBV6-3	TRBD2	TRBJ2-7	NA	CASSYRLAGTYEQYF	TGTGCCAGCAGTTACCGACTAGCGGGGACCTACGAGCAGTACTTC
TRBV7-2	TRBD1	TRBJ2-1	once	CASSPRGQGLDEQFF	TGTGCCAGCAGCCCGCGGGGACAGGGGCTGGATGAGCAGTTCTTC
TRBV24-1	NA	TRBJ2-3	NA	CAAGGETDTQYF	TGTGCCGCCGGAGGGGAAACAGATACGCAGTATTTT
TRBV20-1	NA	TRBJ1-1	few	CSAKRDTEAFF	TGCAGTGCTAAGAGGGACACTGAAGCTTTCTTT
TRBV20-1	NA	TRBJ2-7	NA	CSARAGWVSYEQYF	TGCAGTGCTAGAGCAGGTTGGGTGTCCTACGAGCAGTACTTC
TRBV20-1	TRBD2	TRBJ2-7	few	CSAPRGGSLYEQYF	TGCAGTGCTCCCCGCGGCGGGAGTCTGTACGAGCAGTACTTC
TRBV4-3	NA	TRBJ2-3	NA	CASSPTVGGQGTDTQYF	TGCGCCAGCAGCCCCACGGTCGGGGGGCAGGGCACAGATACGCAGTATTTT
TRBV27	TRBD1	TRBJ1-2	few	CASSFVRDRGGYTF	TGTGCCAGCAGTTTCGTCCGGGACAGGGGAGGCTACACCTTC
TRBV10-3	NA	TRBJ1-2	NA	CAISGEVNYGYTF	TGTGCCATCAGTGGAGAAGTTAACTATGGCTACACCTTC
TRBV7-9	TRBD2	TRBJ2-7	NA	CASSFSLAVSYEQYF	TGTGCCAGCAGCTTTAGCCTAGCGGTCTCCTACGAGCAGTACTTC
TRBV29-1	NA	TRBJ2-5	many	CSVEGVGVETQYF	TGCAGCGTTGAAGGAGTGGGAGTGGAGACCCAGTACTTC
TRBV13	NA	TRBJ2-7	NA	CASNKVRSPYEQYF	TGTGCCAGCAACAAAGTCCGCAGCCCTTACGAGCAGTACTTC
TRBV4-3	NA	TRBJ1-5	few	CASSQAIGQLRQPQHF	TGCGCCAGCAGCCAAGCAATCGGACAGTTACGGCAGCCCCAGCATTTT
TRBV20-1	NA	TRBJ1-1	many	CSATPIFLNTEAFF	TGCAGTGCAACCCCTATTTTTCTGAACACTGAAGCTTTCTTT
TRBV7-2	NA	TRBJ2-2	NA	CASSLQGRDTGELFF	TGTGCCAGCAGCTTGCAGGGGCGGGACACCGGGGAGCTGTTTTTT
TRBV11-1	NA	TRBJ2-2	few	CASSPRTLNTGELFF	TGTGCCAGCAGCCCCCGGACGCTGAACACCGGGGAGCTGTTTTTT
TRBV7-2	TRBD2	TRBJ2-3	NA	CASSYPRAGGLTDTQYF	TGTGCCAGCAGCTACCCTCGGGCGGGGGGACTCACAGATACGCAGTATTTT
TRBV4-3	NA	TRBJ2-2	few	CASSQHPNTGELFF	TGCGCCAGCAGCCAACATCCTAACACCGGGGAGCTGTTTTTT
TRBV5-1	NA	TRBJ2-5	many	CASSLISQGKTQYF	TGCGCCAGCAGCTTGATTTCCCAGGGGAAGACCCAGTACTTC
TRBV29-1	TRBD2	TRBJ2-3	many	CSVERRGGDTQYF	TGCAGCGTTGAACGTCGGGGGGGGGATACGCAGTATTTT
TRBV11-2	TRBD2	TRBJ2-1	NA	CATQRGISYNEQFF	TGTGCCACCCAGCGGGGGATATCCTACAATGAGCAGTTCTTC
TRBV27	NA	TRBJ1-1	many	CASSFAVGTEAFF	TGTGCCAGCAGTTTTGCCGTGGGCACTGAAGCTTTCTTT
TRBV20-1	NA	TRBJ2-7	few	CSARDPGRGYEQYF	TGCAGTGCTAGAGATCCGGGGAGAGGTTACGAGCAGTACTTC
TRBV28	NA	TRBJ1-2	NA	CASSLWASGGYTF	TGTGCCAGCAGTTTATGGGCTTCGGGCGGCTACACCTTC
TRBV20-1	TRBD1	TRBJ1-1	many	CSARDRVRDTEAFF	TGCAGTGCTCGCGACAGGGTTAGAGATACTGAAGCTTTCTTT
TRBV9	NA	TRBJ2-3	NA	CASSVRGKSYTDTQYF	TGTGCCAGCAGCGTTCGGGGAAAATCGTACACAGATACGCAGTATTTT
TRBV5-1	NA	TRBJ2-1	NA	CASSYRGLGPASSYNEQFF	TGCGCCAGCAGCTACCGGGGCCTTGGGCCGGCCAGCTCCTACAATGAGCAGTTCTTC
TRBV20-1	TRBD2	TRBJ2-1	NA	CSARFSGRAYYEQFF	TGCAGTGCTAGATTTAGCGGGAGGGCCTATTACGAGCAGTTCTTC
TRBV4-3	NA	TRBJ1-2	NA	CASSQTGSPRDYGYTF	TGCGCCAGCAGCCAAACCGGCAGCCCCAGGGACTATGGCTACACCTTC
TRBV12-3/TRBV12-4	NA	TRBJ1-6	few	CASSLGGIGSPLHF	TGTGCCAGCAGTTTAGGAGGGATCGGTTCACCCCTCCACTTT
TRBV10-3	TRBD1	TRBJ2-7	few	CAISGEDRLPYEQYF	TGTGCCATCAGTGGCGAGGACAGGCTCCCCTACGAGCAGTACTTC
TRBV20-1	NA	TRBJ2-7	NA	CSARGARGAGPLDEQYF	TGCAGTGCTAGAGGCGCCCGTGGGGCAGGGCCGTTGGACGAGCAGTACTTC
TRBV7-9	TRBD2	TRBJ2-3	few	CASSTTGLVVDTQYF	TGTGCCAGCAGCACGACGGGACTAGTCGTAGATACGCAGTATTTT
TRBV7-9	NA	TRBJ2-5	many	CASSRLETQYF	TGTGCCAGCAGCAGACTGGAGACCCAGTACTTC
TRBV5-1	NA	TRBJ2-3	NA	CASRGGGASDTQYF	TGCGCCAGCAGGGGAGGGGGCGCGTCGGATACGCAGTATTTT
TRBV25-1	TRBD2	TRBJ2-1	few	CASSQTSGAWDEQFF	TGTGCCAGCAGTCAAACTAGCGGGGCATGGGATGAGCAGTTCTTC
TRBV7-9	TRBD1	TRBJ2-6	NA	CASSLGTGSGANVLTF	TGTGCCAGCAGCTTAGGGACAGGCTCCGGGGCCAACGTCCTGACTTTC
TRBV7-2	NA	TRBJ2-7	NA	CASSHRAERVPYEQYF	TGTGCCAGCAGCCATCGGGCGGAGCGGGTTCCCTACGAGCAGTACTTC